Presented here are 3 T cell receptor beta chains from one specimen sequenced in a study of identical twins. MiXCR was run by TCRdb on the 5' RACE reads, yielding one entry per CDR3 protein. This sample carries a few hundred thousand distinct CDR3 sequences, around 20% of them seen once, and the ten largest clones take 12%. The sequenced material came from naive T cells sorted from blood. All receptors derive from a man aged 45-65 years in good health.

The V call is TRBV12-3 or TRBV12-4, the J call TRBJ2-5; D not certain. There are 14 residues in the CDR3. V was shortened by 3 bases and J by 0 bases, with 8 bases between the two germline ends. The CDR3 DNA is TGTGCCAGCAGTTTTCAGGTAGACCAAGAGACCCAGTACTTC. This sequence encodes CASSFQVDQETQYF.

The chain links TRBV20-1 to TRBJ2-5; 9 bases fit TRBD2. The CDR3 covers 16 residues. The J segment lost 5 bases and the V segment lost 1 base, leaving 11 bases of the junction unmatched. The germline gives CDR1 DFQATT, CDR2 SNEGSKA (reference sequence). The CDR3, as DNA: TGCAGTGCTAGAGCGGGTAGCGGGAGCCTGACGGAGACCCAGTACTTC. It yields the protein CSARAGSGSLTETQYF.

This clonotype was counted at least ten times. V is TRBV7-2 and J is TRBJ1-5, with a weak D call TRBD1 (5 bases). Per the germline V gene, CDR1 is SGHTA and CDR2 is FQGNSA. V lost 3 bases and J lost 0, with 6 bases in between. CDR3 length equals 14 residues. In DNA, the CDR3 is TGTGCCAGCAGCTTCAGGGATAGCAATCAGCCCCAGCATTTT. Protein: CASSFRDSNQPQHF.